Below, one T cell receptor (beta chain) is given with its context. Its antigen is as yet unknown. These data come from a study of T-cell memory formation after mild COVID-19. The CDR3 is 15 amino acids. With 4 bases removed from V and 2 bases from J, the gap between germline ends came to 12 bases. Germline V CDR1 and CDR2: SGHTA, FQGNSA. Each CDR3 protein is one row after TCRdb ran MiXCR on the 5' RACE reads. The sample has about 200,000 distinct CDR3 sequences, roughly 10% seen once. Findings and limits, study-wide: CD4+ contracting clones were mainly CM and EM; CD8+ ones, EMRA.

The sequencing sample was made of PBMCs or a T cell subset sorted from them (not recorded which). The V gene is TRBV7-2, the J gene TRBJ1-5; D is unclear. The receptor's source is a man aged 18 to 29 who had mild COVID-19 (a few samples of this study predate the infection). Cell type and time point are not known. CDR3: CASSSRGWGNQPQHF. In nucleotides, the CDR3 is TGTGCCAGCAGCTCCCGGGGTTGGGGCAATCAGCCCCAGCATTTT.